This T cell receptor (beta chain) emerged from a study of T cell clones after liver transplantation. The assay was immunoSEQ multiplex PCR, and TCRdb's table has in-frame clones only and misses some. The table has about 72,000 clones, 90% seen once. The clonotype was recovered from a human donor who received a liver transplant. The starting material was CD4+ T cells from blood, obtained before liver transplant.

CDR3 sequence (DNA): TGCGCCAGCAGTAAGACAGGCCCCGATCAGCCCCAGCATTTT. Residues: CASSKTGPDQPQHF. This sequence joins TRBV5-1 and TRBJ1-5; maybe TRBD1 (6 bases). The CDR3 totals 14 residues. Trimming shortened V by 5 bases and J by 5 bases, and 14 bases separated the two germline ends. The germline gives CDR1 SGHRS, CDR2 YFSETQ.